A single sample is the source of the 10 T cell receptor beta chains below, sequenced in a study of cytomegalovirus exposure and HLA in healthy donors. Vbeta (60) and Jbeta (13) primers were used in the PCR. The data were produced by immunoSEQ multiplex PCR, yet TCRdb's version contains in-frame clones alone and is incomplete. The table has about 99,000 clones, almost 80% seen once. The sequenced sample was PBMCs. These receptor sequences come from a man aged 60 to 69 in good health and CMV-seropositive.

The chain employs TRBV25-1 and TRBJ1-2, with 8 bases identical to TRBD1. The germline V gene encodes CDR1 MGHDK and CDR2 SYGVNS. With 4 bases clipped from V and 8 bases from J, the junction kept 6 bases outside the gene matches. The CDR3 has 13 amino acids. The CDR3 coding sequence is TGTGCCAGCAGTGTAAGGACAGGGCACGGCTACACCTTC. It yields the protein CASSVRTGHGYTF.

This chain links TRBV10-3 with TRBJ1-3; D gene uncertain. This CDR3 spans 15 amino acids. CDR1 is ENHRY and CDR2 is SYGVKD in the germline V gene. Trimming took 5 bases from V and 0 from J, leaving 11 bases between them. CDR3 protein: CAISLYSSSGNTIYF. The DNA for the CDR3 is TGTGCCATCAGTCTCTACAGCAGCTCTGGAAACACCATATATTTT.

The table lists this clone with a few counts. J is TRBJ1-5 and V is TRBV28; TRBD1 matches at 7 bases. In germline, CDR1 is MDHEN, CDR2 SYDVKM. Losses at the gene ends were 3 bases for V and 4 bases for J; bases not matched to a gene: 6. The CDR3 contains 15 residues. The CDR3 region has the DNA TGTGCCAGCAGTTTTGAGGGGGCCAGAAATCAGCCCCAGCATTTT. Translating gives CASSFEGARNQPQHF. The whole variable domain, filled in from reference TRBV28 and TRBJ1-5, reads DVKVTQSSRYLVKRTGEKVFLECVQDMDHENMFWYRQDPGLGLRLIYFSYDVKMKEKGDIPEGYSVSREKKERFSLILESASTNQTSMYLCASSFEGARNQPQHFGDGTRLSIL.

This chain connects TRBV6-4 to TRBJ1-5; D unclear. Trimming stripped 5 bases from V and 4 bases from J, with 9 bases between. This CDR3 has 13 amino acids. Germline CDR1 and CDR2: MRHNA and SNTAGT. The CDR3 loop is CASSQNENQPQHF. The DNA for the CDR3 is TGTGCCAGCAGTCAGAATGAAAATCAGCCCCAGCATTTT.

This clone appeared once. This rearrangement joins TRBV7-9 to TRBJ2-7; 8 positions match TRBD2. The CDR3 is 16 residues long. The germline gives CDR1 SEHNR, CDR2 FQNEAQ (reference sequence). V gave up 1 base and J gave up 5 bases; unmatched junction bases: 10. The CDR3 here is CASSLDPAGGVHEQYF. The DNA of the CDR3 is TGTGCCAGCAGCTTAGACCCCGCGGGGGGAGTCCACGAGCAGTACTTC.

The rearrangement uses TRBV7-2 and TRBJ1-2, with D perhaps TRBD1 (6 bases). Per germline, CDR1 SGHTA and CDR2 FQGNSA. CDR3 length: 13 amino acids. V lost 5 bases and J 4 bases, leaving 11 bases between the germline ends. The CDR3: CASSPGTIYGYTF. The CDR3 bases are TGTGCCAGCAGCCCCGGGACAATCTATGGCTACACCTTC.

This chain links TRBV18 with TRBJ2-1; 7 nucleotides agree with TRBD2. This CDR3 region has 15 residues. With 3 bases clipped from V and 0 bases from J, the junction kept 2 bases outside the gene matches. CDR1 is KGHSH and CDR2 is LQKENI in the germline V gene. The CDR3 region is CASSPSGDSYNEQFF. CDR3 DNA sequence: TGTGCCAGCTCACCGAGCGGGGACTCCTACAATGAGCAGTTCTTC. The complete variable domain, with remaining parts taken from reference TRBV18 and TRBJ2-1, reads NAGVMQNPRHLVRRRGQEARLRCSPMKGHSHVYWYRQLPEEGLKFMVYLQKENIIDESGMPKERFSAEFPKEGPSILRIQQVVRGDSAAYFCASSPSGDSYNEQFFGPGTRLTVL.

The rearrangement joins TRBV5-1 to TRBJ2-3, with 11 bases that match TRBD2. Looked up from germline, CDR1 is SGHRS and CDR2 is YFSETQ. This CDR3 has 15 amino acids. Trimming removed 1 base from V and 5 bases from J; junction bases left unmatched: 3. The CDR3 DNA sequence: TGCGCCAGCAGCTTGACTAGCGGGGGTAAAGATACGCAGTATTTT. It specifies CASSLTSGGKDTQYF.

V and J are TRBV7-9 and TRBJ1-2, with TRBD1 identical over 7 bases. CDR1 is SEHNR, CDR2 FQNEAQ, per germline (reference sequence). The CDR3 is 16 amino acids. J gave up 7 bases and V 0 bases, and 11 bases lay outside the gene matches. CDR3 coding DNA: TGTGCCAGCAGCTTAGCGGCCGGGACAGACCTTCTTGGCTACACCTTC. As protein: CASSLAAGTDLLGYTF.

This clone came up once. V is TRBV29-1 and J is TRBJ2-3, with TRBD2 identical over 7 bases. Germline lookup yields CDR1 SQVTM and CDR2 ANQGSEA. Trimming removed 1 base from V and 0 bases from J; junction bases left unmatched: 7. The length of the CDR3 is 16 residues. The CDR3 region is CSVEAGGLWSTDTQYF. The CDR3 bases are TGCAGCGTTGAAGCGGGGGGTCTTTGGAGCACAGATACGCAGTATTTT.